These 26 T cell receptor beta chains came from one sample sequenced in a study of blood T cell repertoires in COVID-19. The table came from immunoSEQ multiplex PCR; TCRdb's copy has only in-frame clones and leaves some out. This sample has around 58,000 clones, with 85% found just once. The sample was peripheral blood. The receptors were gathered from a human donor in a cohort sampled during active COVID-19.

Only one count was recorded for this clone. The chain recombines TRBV5-1 with TRBJ2-2; possibly TRBD1 for D (5 bases). Germline loops: CDR1 SGHRS, CDR2 YFSETQ. With 6 bases removed from V and 6 bases from J, the gap between germline ends came to 15 bases. The CDR3 extends over 14 amino acids. CDR3 region: CASTLGPKAGELFF. The CDR3 DNA is TGCGCCAGCACTCTGGGGCCCAAGGCCGGGGAGCTGTTTTTT.

This chain uses TRBV7-9 with TRBJ1-2; 7 nucleotides align to TRBD1. The CDR3 sequence is 17 residues long. V dropped 3 bases and J dropped 4; count of bases not matched to a gene: 14. CDR1 SEHNR and CDR2 FQNEAQ come from the germline V gene (reference sequence). The CDR3 DNA follows: TGTGCCAGCAGCTTCTCGGGACAGCCTGCTTCGGGCTATGGCTACACCTTC. This codes for CASSFSGQPASGYGYTF.

The J gene is TRBJ1-2, the V gene TRBV6-6, with D tentatively TRBD1 (6 bases). Germline assignment: CDR1 MNHNY and CDR2 SVGAGI (reference sequence). Trimming stripped 2 bases from V and 4 bases from J, with 11 bases between. The length of the CDR3 is 14 residues. DNA for the CDR3: TGTGCCAGCAGTTACGACACAGGGTTCTATGGCTACACCTTC. Protein: CASSYDTGFYGYTF.

The V gene is TRBV9, the J gene TRBJ1-6; no clear D. CDR1 is SGDLS and CDR2 is YYNGEE in the germline V gene. V was cut by 3 bases and J by 8 bases, with 6 bases left in between. This CDR3 contains 12 residues. As DNA, the CDR3 is TGTGCCAGCAGCGCTGGAGATTCACCCCTCCACTTT. Protein sequence: CASSAGDSPLHF.

This chain uses TRBV14 with TRBJ1-6, with D unresolved. Germline V gene sequence: CDR1 SGHDN, CDR2 FVKESK. The CDR3 has 16 residues. V was shortened by 2 bases and J by 7 bases, with 15 bases between the two germline ends. The CDR3 coding sequence is TGTGCCAGCAGCCAACTCTTCAAGGGAGGGAATTCACCCCTCCACTTT. Translating gives CASSQLFKGGNSPLHF. Complete variable domain (other parts from reference TRBV14 and TRBJ1-6): EAGVTQFPSHSVIEKGQTVTLRCDPISGHDNLYWYRRVMGKEIKFLLHFVKESKQDESGMPNNRFLAERTGGTYSTLKVQPAELEDSGVYFCASSQLFKGGNSPLHFGNGTRLTVT.

This sequence joins TRBV7-9 and TRBJ2-7, with 12 bases fitting TRBD1. The CDR3 is made up of 16 amino acids. The J segment lost 6 bases and the V segment lost 5 bases, leaving 11 bases of the junction unmatched. Germline assignment: CDR1 SEHNR and CDR2 FQNEAQ (reference sequence). The CDR3 protein is CASSKTPGQGAVEQYF. The CDR3 DNA follows: TGTGCCAGCAGCAAAACCCCGGGACAGGGGGCAGTCGAGCAGTACTTC. The variable domain in full, completed from reference TRBV7-9 and TRBJ2-7, reads DTGVSQNPRHKITKRGQNVTFRCDPISEHNRLYWYRQTLGQGPEFLTYFQNEAQLEKSRLLSDRFSAERPKGSFSTLEIQRTEQGDSAMYLCASSKTPGQGAVEQYFGPGTRLTVT.

The rearrangement joins TRBV18 to TRBJ2-1, with 7 nucleotides matching TRBD1. The V gene's germline CDR1 is KGHSH and CDR2 LQKENI. The CDR3 spans 15 residues. Losses at the gene ends were 5 bases for V and 3 bases for J; bases not matched to a gene: 7. In nucleotides, the CDR3 is TGTGCCAGCTCATCGGGACGGACAGGCTACAATGAGCAGTTCTTC. Translated, it gives CASSSGRTGYNEQFF.

The chain's CDR3 is CATEPLGGTRSYNEQFF. CDR3 DNA: TGTGCCACCGAACCTTTGGGGGGGACACGCTCCTACAATGAGCAGTTCTTC. This sequence joins TRBV10-3 and TRBJ2-1, with D perhaps TRBD2 (7 bases). This CDR3 is 17 amino acids long. Germline V CDR1 and CDR2: ENHRY, SYGVKD. Trimming took off 10 bases at V and 0 bases at J, with 22 bases between the two ends.

The chain recombines TRBV3-1 (or the pseudogene TRBV3-2) with TRBJ2-7, with 13 bases that match TRBD2. The length of the CDR3 is 18 residues. Trimming cost V 2 bases and J 1 base; bases outside gene matches: 8. The V gene's germline CDR1 is LGHDT and CDR2 YNNKEL (reference sequence). This chain's CDR3 is CASSQSGTSGDTSYEQYF. For the CDR3, the DNA is TGTGCCAGCAGCCAAAGCGGGACTAGCGGGGACACATCCTACGAGCAGTACTTC.

This chain uses TRBV6-6 with TRBJ1-3; 10 bases map to TRBD1. This CDR3 has 15 amino acids. CDR1 and CDR2 (germline): MNHNY, SVGAGI (reference sequence). V dropped 2 bases and J dropped 8; count of bases not matched to a gene: 6. DNA of the CDR3: TGTGCCAGCAGTTACGCGACAGGGGGCGCGGACACCATATATTTT. Protein: CASSYATGGADTIYF.

The CDR3 DNA reads TGTGCCAGCAGCCCCTGGGCTGGAGGGGGCACAGATACGCAGTATTTT. Encoded protein: CASSPWAGGGTDTQYF. The V and J genes are TRBV5-4 and TRBJ2-3; tentative D call: TRBD2 (6 bases). Germline-derived CDR1 and CDR2 are SGHNT and YYREEE (reference sequence). The length of the CDR3 is 16 residues. V was pared by 4 bases and J by 1 base, with 16 bases between.

The gene calls are TRBV5-5 and TRBJ1-6, with TRBD1 identical over 9 bases. The V gene end was trimmed by 5 bases and the J gene end by 0 bases; junction bases not matched to a gene: 6. Germline V gene lookup returns CDR1 SGHKS and CDR2 YYEKEE (reference sequence). The CDR3 has 17 amino acids. The CDR3 DNA reads TGTGCCAGCAGTCGACAGGGGGTGGACTCCTATAATTCACCCCTCCACTTT. This translates into CASSRQGVDSYNSPLHF.

This chain connects TRBV3-1 (or the pseudogene TRBV3-2) to TRBJ2-3; 12 positions agree with TRBD2. Trimming took 1 base from V and 2 from J; bases not matched to a gene: 7. Looked up from germline, CDR1 is LGHDT and CDR2 is YNNKEL (reference sequence). The CDR3 extends over 18 amino acids. CDR3 coding DNA: TGTGCCAGCAGCCAAGCGACGCGACTAGCGGGGGACACAGATACGCAGTATTTT. Its protein is CASSQATRLAGDTDTQYF.

The V and J genes are TRBV4-1 and TRBJ2-7; 8 bases fit TRBD1. The CDR3 loop spans 16 amino acids. Germline V gene sequence: CDR1 MGHRA, CDR2 YSYEKL. The V and J ends lost 5 bases and 3 bases, in that order; junction bases with no gene match: 12. The CDR3 coding sequence is TGCGCCAGCAGCAAATTCTTGGGACAGGATAGCTACGAGCAGTACTTC. Residues: CASSKFLGQDSYEQYF.

This rearrangement joins TRBV3-1 (or the pseudogene TRBV3-2) to TRBJ2-1, with a possible D match to TRBD2 (5 bases). The CDR3 consists of 14 residues. V was cut by 0 bases and J by 7 bases, with 10 bases left in between. Per germline, CDR1 LGHDT and CDR2 YNNKEL (reference sequence). The DNA for the CDR3 is TGTGCCAGCAGCCAAGATCTAGCAAGGAATGAGCAGTTCTTC. It codes for CASSQDLARNEQFF.

In DNA, the CDR3 is TGTGCCAGCAGCCTGACTCCCGAAAAACTGTTTTTT. It translates to CASSLTPEKLFF. The rearrangement uses TRBV3-1 (or the pseudogene TRBV3-2) and TRBJ1-4; no clear D gene. The CDR3 length is 12 residues. Germline V gene lookup returns CDR1 LGHDT and CDR2 YNNKEL (reference sequence). Deletions cut 4 bases from V and 8 bases from J, with 8 bases between.

This rearrangement joins TRBV18 to TRBJ2-2; D call uncertain. The germline V gene has CDR1 KGHSH and CDR2 LQKENI. The V end lost 3 bases, the J end lost 7 bases, and 12 bases lay between the germline ends. CDR3 size: 14 residues. CDR3 nucleotide sequence: TGTGCCAGCTCACCCCGGAGTGATGTCGGGGAGCTGTTTTTT. This gives the protein CASSPRSDVGELFF.

The rearrangement uses TRBV10-1 and TRBJ1-6; no definite D call. V was clipped by 6 bases and J by 10 bases, with 10 bases between them. The CDR3 is 12 residues long. Germline CDR1 is WNHNN and CDR2 is SYGVQD (reference sequence). The CDR3 region is CASRLGGSPLHF. The CDR3 nucleotides are TGCGCCAGCAGGCTAGGTGGGTCACCCCTCCACTTT.

This rearrangement joins TRBV27 to TRBJ2-3; D not certain. CDR1 MNHEY and CDR2 SMNVEV come from the germline V gene (reference sequence). The CDR3 spans 15 residues. V dropped 5 bases and J dropped 1 base, with 13 bases sitting between them. This CDR3 reads CASSLTIGGTDTQYF. The DNA for the CDR3 is TGTGCCAGCAGTCTAACCATCGGTGGCACAGATACGCAGTATTTT.

The genes are TRBV5-4 and TRBJ2-7, with D possibly being TRBD2 (5 bases). Germline V gives CDR1 SGHNT, CDR2 YYREEE (reference sequence). Trimming left V 0 bases short and J 4 bases short, with 5 bases between. This CDR3 contains 12 residues. In nucleotides, the CDR3 is TGTGCCAGCAGCTTGGGGACTTACGAGCAGTACTTC. It specifies CASSLGTYEQYF.

This chain links TRBV5-1 with TRBJ2-4; 10 bases line up with TRBD1. CDR3 length: 14 residues. Germline-derived CDR1 and CDR2 are SGHRS and YFSETQ. J was trimmed by 9 bases and V by 4 bases; bases with no gene match: 7. The CDR3 nucleotides read TGCGCCAGCAGCGCCCCGGGACAGGGGACCATTCAGTACTTC. Amino acids: CASSAPGQGTIQYF. The whole variable domain, remainder taken from reference TRBV5-1 and TRBJ2-4, is KAGVTQTPRYLIKTRGQQVTLSCSPISGHRSVSWYQQTPGQGLQFLFEYFSETQRNKGNFPGRFSGRQFSNSRSEMNVSTLELGDSALYLCASSAPGQGTIQYFGAGTRLSVL.

The chain employs TRBV5-4 and TRBJ2-1; TRBD2 aligns across 11 bases. The CDR3 length is 17 residues. J gave up 0 bases and V 0 bases, and 2 bases lay outside the gene matches. Germline CDR1 SGHNT, CDR2 YYREEE (reference sequence). The CDR3 here is CASSLDGLAGSYNEQFF. DNA of the CDR3: TGTGCCAGCAGCTTGGACGGACTAGCGGGCTCCTACAATGAGCAGTTCTTC. Drawing the rest from reference TRBV5-4 and TRBJ2-1, the complete variable domain is ETGVTQSPTHLIKTRGQQVTLRCSSQSGHNTVSWYQQALGQGPQFIFQYYREEENGRGNFPPRFSGLQFPNYSSELNVNALELDDSALYLCASSLDGLAGSYNEQFFGPGTRLTVL.

The chain employs TRBV24-1 and TRBJ2-7; perhaps TRBD1 as D (5 bases). Germline V gene lookup returns CDR1 KGHDR and CDR2 SFDVKD. This CDR3 is 13 amino acids long. V lost 8 bases, J lost 1 base, and 11 bases lay in between. This chain's CDR3 is CATIGRASYEQYF. The CDR3 DNA follows: TGTGCCACCATTGGCAGGGCGTCCTACGAGCAGTACTTC.

The chain joins TRBV21-1 to TRBJ2-7; TRBD1, as called in the table, went unchecked against the DNA. TRBV21-1 is annotated as a pseudogene. The CDR3 runs to 18 residues. The CDR3 region has the DNA TGTGCCAGCAGCAAAGAGAGGGGGACAGGGACGAAGCCTTACGAGCAGTACTTC. Amino acid sequence: CASSKERGTGTKPYEQYF.

This chain joins TRBV19 and TRBJ1-1; D is ambiguous. V was cut by 6 bases and J by 1 base, with 15 bases left in between. This CDR3 spans 15 amino acids. CDR1 and CDR2 (germline): LNHDA, SQIVND (reference sequence). The CDR3 spells CASRAGKLGNTEAFF. CDR3 nucleotide sequence: TGTGCCAGTAGGGCGGGGAAGTTGGGGAACACTGAAGCTTTCTTT.

V and J are TRBV2 and TRBJ2-5; TRBD2 matches 9 bases. Germline CDR1 SNHLY, CDR2 FYNNEI. The CDR3 is made up of 16 amino acids. J lost 2 bases, V lost 4 bases, and 8 bases had no gene match. The CDR3 protein is CASSGGSGGFQETQYF. The CDR3 nucleotides read TGTGCCAGCAGTGGGGGGAGCGGGGGGTTTCAAGAGACCCAGTACTTC.